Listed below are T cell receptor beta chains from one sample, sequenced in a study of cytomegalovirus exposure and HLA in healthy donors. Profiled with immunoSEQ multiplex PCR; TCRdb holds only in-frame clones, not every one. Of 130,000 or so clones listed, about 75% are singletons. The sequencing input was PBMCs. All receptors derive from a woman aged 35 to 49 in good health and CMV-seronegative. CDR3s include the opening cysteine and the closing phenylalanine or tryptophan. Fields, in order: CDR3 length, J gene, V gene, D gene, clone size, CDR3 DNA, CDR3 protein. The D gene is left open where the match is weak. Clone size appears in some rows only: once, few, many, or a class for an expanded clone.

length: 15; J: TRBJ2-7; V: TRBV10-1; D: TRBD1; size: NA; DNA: TGCGCCAGCAGTGACGCCGGACAGGGGGTGGACGAGCAGTACTTC; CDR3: CASSDAGQGVDEQYF
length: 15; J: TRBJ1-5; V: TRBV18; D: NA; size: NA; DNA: TGTGCCAGCTCACCACCTTCAGGAAATAATCAGCCCCAGCATTTT; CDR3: CASSPPSGNNQPQHF
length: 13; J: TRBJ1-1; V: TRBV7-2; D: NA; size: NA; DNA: TGTGCCAGCAGCTTACAGGATAACACTGAAGCTTTCTTT; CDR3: CASSLQDNTEAFF
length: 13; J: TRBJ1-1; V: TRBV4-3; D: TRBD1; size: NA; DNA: TGCGCCAGCAGCCAAGAAAGGGGGCGAAGAGCTTTCTTT; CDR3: CASSQERGRRAFF
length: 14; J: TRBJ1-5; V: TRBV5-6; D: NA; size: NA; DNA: TGTGCCAGCAGCGAAAGGGGGGGGTCCCAGCCCCAGCATTTT; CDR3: CASSERGGSQPQHF
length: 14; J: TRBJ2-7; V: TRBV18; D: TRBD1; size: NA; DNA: TGTGCCAGCTCACCCCGGGACAGGGGGCGCGAGCAGTACTTC; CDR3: CASSPRDRGREQYF
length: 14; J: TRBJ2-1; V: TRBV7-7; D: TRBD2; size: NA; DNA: TGTGCTAGCAGCCCCTTACAGCGGGGCAATGAGCAGTTCTTC; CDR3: CASSPLQRGNEQFF
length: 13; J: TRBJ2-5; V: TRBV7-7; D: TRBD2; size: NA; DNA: TGTGCTAGCAGAGCGGGGGGTGAGGAGACCCAGTACTTC; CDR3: CASRAGGEETQYF
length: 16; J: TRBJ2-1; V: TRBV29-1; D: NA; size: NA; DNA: TGCAGCGTTGAAGATGGCGGGCCGAGCTCCTACAATGAGCAGTTCTTC; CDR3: CSVEDGGPSSYNEQFF
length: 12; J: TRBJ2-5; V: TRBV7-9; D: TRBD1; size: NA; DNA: TGTGCCAGCAGAGGGACAGGGGAGACCCAGTACTTC; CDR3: CASRGTGETQYF
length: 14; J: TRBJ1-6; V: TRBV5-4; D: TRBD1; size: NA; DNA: TGTGCCAGCAGCCTCCGGGACAGAAATTCACCCCTCCACTTT; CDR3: CASSLRDRNSPLHF
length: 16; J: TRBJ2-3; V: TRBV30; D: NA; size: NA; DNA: TGTGCCTGGAGTGTAGGGGAATGGGTAAGCACAGATACGCAGTATTTT; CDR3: CAWSVGEWVSTDTQYF
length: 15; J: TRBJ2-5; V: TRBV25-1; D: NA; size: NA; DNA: TGTGCCAGCAGTGAGGGGCAGGGCCCCCAAGGGACCCAGTACTTC; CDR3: CASSEGQGPQGTQYF
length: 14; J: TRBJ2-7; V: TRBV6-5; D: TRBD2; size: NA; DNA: TGTGCCAGCAGGGGGACTAGCGGGGCCTACGAGCAGTACTTC; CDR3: CASRGTSGAYEQYF
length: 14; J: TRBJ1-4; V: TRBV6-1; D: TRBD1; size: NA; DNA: TGTGCCAGCAGTGCGACAGGGGGGGGTGAAAAACTGTTTTTT; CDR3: CASSATGGGEKLFF
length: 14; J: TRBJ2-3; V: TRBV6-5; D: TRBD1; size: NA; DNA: TGTGCCAGCAGTTGGGACAGAATCACAGATACGCAGTATTTT; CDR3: CASSWDRITDTQYF
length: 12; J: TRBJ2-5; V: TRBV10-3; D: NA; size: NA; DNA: TGTGCCATCAGTGAGTCTACTAAGACCCAGTACTTC; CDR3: CAISESTKTQYF
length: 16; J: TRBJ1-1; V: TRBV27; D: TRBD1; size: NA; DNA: TGTGCCAGCAGTTCACAGACAGGGAGGTGGAACACTGAAGCTTTCTTT; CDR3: CASSSQTGRWNTEAFF
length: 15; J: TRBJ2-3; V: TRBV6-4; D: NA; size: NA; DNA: TGTGCCAGCAGTGTTTCTCCCTCTAGCACAGATACGCAGTATTTT; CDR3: CASSVSPSSTDTQYF
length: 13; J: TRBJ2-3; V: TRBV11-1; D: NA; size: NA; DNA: TGTGCCAGCAGCGGGAGGATCACAGATACGCAGTATTTT; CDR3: CASSGRITDTQYF
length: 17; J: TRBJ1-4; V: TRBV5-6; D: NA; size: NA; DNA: TGTGCCAGCAGCTTCACCCTGACAGATGCAACTAATGAAAAACTGTTTTTT; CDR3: CASSFTLTDATNEKLFF
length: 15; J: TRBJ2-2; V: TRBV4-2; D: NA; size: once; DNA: TGTGCCAGCAGCCAAGGGACAACGAACACCGGGGAGCTGTTTTTT; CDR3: CASSQGTTNTGELFF
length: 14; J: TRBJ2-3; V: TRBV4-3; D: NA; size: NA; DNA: TGCGCCAGCAGCCAACAGCGACTAGCAGATACGCAGTATTTT; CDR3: CASSQQRLADTQYF
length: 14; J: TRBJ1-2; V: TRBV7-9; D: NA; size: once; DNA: TGTGCCAGCAGCCTTGATCAGGGGTTCTATGGCTACACCTTC; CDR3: CASSLDQGFYGYTF
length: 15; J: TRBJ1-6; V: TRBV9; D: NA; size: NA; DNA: TGTGCCAGCAGCGAGGGGACACCCGGTAATTCACCCCTCCACTTT; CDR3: CASSEGTPGNSPLHF
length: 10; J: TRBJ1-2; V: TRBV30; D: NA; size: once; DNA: TGTGCCTGGGAGCGGAATGGCTACACCTTC; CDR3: CAWERNGYTF
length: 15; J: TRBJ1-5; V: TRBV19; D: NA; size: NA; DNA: TGTGCCAGTAGTATGCTCGACTTTGGAGGACAGCCCCAGCATTTT; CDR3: CASSMLDFGGQPQHF
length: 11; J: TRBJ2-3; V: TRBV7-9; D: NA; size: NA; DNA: TGTGCCAGCAGCCACACAGATACGCAGTATTTT; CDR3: CASSHTDTQYF
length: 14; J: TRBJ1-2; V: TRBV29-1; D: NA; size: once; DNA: TGCAGCGTAGGCCCTGGACAGCTACTAGGAGGCTACACCTTC; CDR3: CSVGPGQLLGGYTF
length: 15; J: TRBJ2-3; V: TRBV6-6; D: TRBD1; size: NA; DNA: TGTGCCAGCAGCTCTAGGGACAGGGCCACAGATACGCAGTATTTT; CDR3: CASSSRDRATDTQYF
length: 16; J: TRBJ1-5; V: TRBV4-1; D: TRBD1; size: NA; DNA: TGCGCCAGCAGCCAAGATTCCACAGGGGATTGGCAGCCCCAGCATTTT; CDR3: CASSQDSTGDWQPQHF
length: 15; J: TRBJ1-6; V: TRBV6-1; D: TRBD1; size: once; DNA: TGTGCCAGCAGTTTCCGGACAGGGGATAATTCACCCCTCCACTTT; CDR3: CASSFRTGDNSPLHF
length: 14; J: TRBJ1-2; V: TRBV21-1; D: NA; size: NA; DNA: TGTGCCAGCAGCAAAGAAGGGGGGGGAAATGGCTACACCTTC; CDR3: CASSKEGGGNGYTF
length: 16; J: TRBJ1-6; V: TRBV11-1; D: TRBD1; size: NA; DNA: TGTGCCAGCAGCTTAGCGGGACAGAGAACTAATTCACCCCTCCACTTT; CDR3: CASSLAGQRTNSPLHF
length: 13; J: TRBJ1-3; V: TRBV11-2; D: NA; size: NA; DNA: TGTGCCAGCAGCTTAGGACAAGGAAACACCATATATTTT; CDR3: CASSLGQGNTIYF
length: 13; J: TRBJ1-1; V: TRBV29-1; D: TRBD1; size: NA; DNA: TGCAGCGTTGAAGCAGGGGGCTTTACTGAAGCTTTCTTT; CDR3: CSVEAGGFTEAFF
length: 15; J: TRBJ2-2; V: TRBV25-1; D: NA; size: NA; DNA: TGTGCCAGCAGAAATGACCCGGGGAACACCGGGGAGCTGTTTTTT; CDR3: CASRNDPGNTGELFF
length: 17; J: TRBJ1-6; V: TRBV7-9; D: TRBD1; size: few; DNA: TGTGCCAGCAGCTTAAGACCAGGGACAGGGGGCGGAACACCCCTCCACTTT; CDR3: CASSLRPGTGGGTPLHF
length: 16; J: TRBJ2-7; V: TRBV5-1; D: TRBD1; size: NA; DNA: TGCGCCAGCAGCTTGATTTCGGGACAGGGGATCCACGAGCAGTACTTC; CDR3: CASSLISGQGIHEQYF
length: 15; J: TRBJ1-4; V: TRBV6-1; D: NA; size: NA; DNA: TGTGCCAGCACCCTTAGGGGCGCGGGGAATGAAAAACTGTTTTTT; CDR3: CASTLRGAGNEKLFF
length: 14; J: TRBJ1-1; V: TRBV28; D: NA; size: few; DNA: TGTGCCAGCAGGCGAGAGACTTCGAACACTGAAGCTTTCTTT; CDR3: CASRRETSNTEAFF
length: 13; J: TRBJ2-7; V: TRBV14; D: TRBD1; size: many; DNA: TGTGCCAGCGGAGTGGCAGGGGGCAGTGAGCAGTACTTC; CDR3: CASGVAGGSEQYF
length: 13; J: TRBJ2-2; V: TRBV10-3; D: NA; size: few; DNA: TGTGCCATCAGGGGGGAGGACACCGGGGAGCTGTTTTTT; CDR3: CAIRGEDTGELFF
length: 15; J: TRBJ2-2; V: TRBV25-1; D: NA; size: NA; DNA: TGTGCCAGCAGTGAATTCAGGGGGGACATGGGGGAGCTGTTTTTT; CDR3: CASSEFRGDMGELFF
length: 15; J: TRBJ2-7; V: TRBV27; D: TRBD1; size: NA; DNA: TGTGCCAGCAGTTTCCGGGACAGGGGGCGATACGAGCAGTACTTC; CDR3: CASSFRDRGRYEQYF
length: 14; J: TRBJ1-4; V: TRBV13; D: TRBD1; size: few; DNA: TGTGCCAGCAGCTCGGACAGGGGGCCTGAAAAACTGTTTTTT; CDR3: CASSSDRGPEKLFF
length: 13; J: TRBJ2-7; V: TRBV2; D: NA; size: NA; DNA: TGTGCCAGCACCCGGACAGATTCCTACGAGCAGTACTTC; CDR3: CASTRTDSYEQYF
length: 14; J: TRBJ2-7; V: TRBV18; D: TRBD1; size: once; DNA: TGTGCCAGCTCACCACTAGGGACAGCCTACGAGCAGTACTTC; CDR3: CASSPLGTAYEQYF
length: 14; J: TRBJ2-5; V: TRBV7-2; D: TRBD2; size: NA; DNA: TGTGCCAGCAGCTTATGGGGGGGGAAAGAGACCCAGTACTTC; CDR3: CASSLWGGKETQYF
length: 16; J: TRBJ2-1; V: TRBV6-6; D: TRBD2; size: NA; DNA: TGTGCCAGCAGTTTGATAGCGGGGGGTTCCTACAATGAGCAGTTCTTC; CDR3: CASSLIAGGSYNEQFF
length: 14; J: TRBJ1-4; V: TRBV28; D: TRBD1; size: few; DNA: TGTGCCAGCAGTTTCGAGGACAGGGATGAAAAACTGTTTTTT; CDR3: CASSFEDRDEKLFF
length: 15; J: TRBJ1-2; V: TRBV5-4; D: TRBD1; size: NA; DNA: TGTGCCAGCAGGTCTACAGGGGGCCGGTTGGATGGCTACACCTTC; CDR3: CASRSTGGRLDGYTF
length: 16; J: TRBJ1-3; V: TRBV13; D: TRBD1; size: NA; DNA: TGTGCCAGCAGCTTAACGGGACAGGGACGAAGAAACACCATATATTTT; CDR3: CASSLTGQGRRNTIYF